The present T cell receptor (beta chain) was sequenced within a study of CDR3 diversity in severe acne. This CDR3 contains 16 residues. V shed 5 bases and J 0 bases; nucleotides not matched to a gene: 8. Germline V gene sequence: CDR1 SGHRS, CDR2 YFSETQ. From the PCR reads, TCRdb called clonotypes with MiXCR, one entry per CDR3 protein. The table has around 94,000 distinct CDR3 sequences, about half seen once. The chain uses TRBV5-1 and TRBJ2-3; TRBD2 agrees at 8 bases. This TCR derives from a male donor with acne. Sequencing was done on a sample of blood. CDR3 sequence reads: CASRFGAGDSTDTQYF. The CDR3 DNA follows: TGCGCCAGCAGGTTCGGAGCGGGGGATAGCACAGATACGCAGTATTTT.